This passage covers 32 T cell receptor beta chains from one sample sequenced in a study of T cells in localized non-small cell lung cancer (dated by TCRdb to the early 2020s). Libraries were made using the immunoSEQ multiplex PCR assay. Not all clones reach the TCRdb copy of this immuneACCESS table, which keeps in-frame sequences only. Checked studies attribute under half of the gap to unresolved V genes and leave the rest unexplained. For this sample there are over 25,000 clones; roughly three quarters appear just once. The ten largest clonotypes hold 33% of the sample. Sequenced here: peripheral blood, sampled before any cancer treatment. These receptors all stem from an older male donor with stage II squamous cell lung carcinoma.

The V and J genes are TRBV18 and TRBJ2-1, with D possibly TRBD1 on 6 matching bases. The CDR3 is made up of 15 amino acids. The germline CDR1 and CDR2 sequences are KGHSH and LQKENI. V shed 6 bases and J shed 0 bases, with 12 bases lying between them. The CDR3 DNA follows: TGTGCCAGCTCCCGACAGGTTAGCTCCTACAATGAGCAGTTCTTC. Its translation: CASSRQVSSYNEQFF.

The chain carries TRBV19 and TRBJ2-3, with D unresolved. Between the trimmed V and J ends, which lost 7 bases and 2 bases, there was a span of 10 bases. The germline V gene encodes CDR1 LNHDA and CDR2 SQIVND (reference sequence). This CDR3 has 13 residues. The CDR3 region is CASTKGLTDTQYF. The CDR3 nucleotides are TGTGCCAGTACGAAGGGTCTCACAGATACGCAGTATTTT.

This chain links TRBV7-8 with TRBJ1-1; 8 positions match TRBD1. The germline V gene encodes CDR1 SGHVS and CDR2 FQNEAQ. The junction had 10 bases not matched to a gene; V was cut back by 4 bases and J by 0 bases. The CDR3 loop spans 17 amino acids. CDR3 DNA sequence: TGTGCCAGCAGCTCTAGAAACAGGGGGAACATGAACACTGAAGCTTTCTTT. This sequence encodes CASSSRNRGNMNTEAFF.

The rearrangement joins TRBV2 to TRBJ1-1; 8 nucleotides line up with TRBD1. The CDR3 is made up of 14 amino acids. Germline CDR1 is SNHLY and CDR2 is FYNNEI. V gave up 5 bases and J gave up 4 bases; unmatched junction bases: 6. The CDR3 DNA follows: TGTGCCAGCAGTCTTGGACAGGGCTCCACTGAAGCTTTCTTT. Translating gives CASSLGQGSTEAFF.

The V call is TRBV6-5, the J call TRBJ1-4, with TRBD1 matching 7 bases. The CDR3 runs to 15 residues. Germline CDR1 and CDR2: MNHEY and SVGAGI. V shed 2 bases, J shed 2 bases, and the junction held 2 bases outside the gene matches. The CDR3 region is CASSYQGGTNEKLFF. CDR3 nucleotides: TGTGCCAGCAGTTACCAGGGGGGCACTAATGAAAAACTGTTTTTT.

The chain carries TRBV7-8 and TRBJ2-7; 9 positions match TRBD2. The ends lost 5 bases at V and 2 bases at J; junction bases unmatched: 13. CDR1 is SGHVS and CDR2 is FQNEAQ in the germline V gene. The CDR3 has 17 residues. The DNA for the CDR3 is TGTGCCAGCAGCCCCCCTAGGATAGCGGGGGTACCCTACGAGCAGTACTTC. Protein product: CASSPPRIAGVPYEQYF.

The chain uses TRBV7-9 and TRBJ2-1; 15 bases are shared with TRBD2. The V segment lost 6 bases and the J segment 13 bases; nucleotides outside the gene matches: 10. Looked up from germline, CDR1 is SEHNR and CDR2 is FQNEAQ (reference sequence). The CDR3 sequence is 15 residues long. The CDR3 is CASSSIRTSGRAQFF. CDR3 DNA sequence: TGTGCCAGCAGTTCAATCCGGACTAGCGGGAGGGCCCAGTTCTTC. Combining the CDR3 with reference TRBV7-9 and TRBJ2-1 gives the whole variable domain DTGVSQNPRHKITKRGQNVTFRCDPISEHNRLYWYRQTLGQGPEFLTYFQNEAQLEKSRLLSDRFSAERPKGSFSTLEIQRTEQGDSAMYLCASSSIRTSGRAQFFGPGTRLTVL.

V usage is TRBV5-6 and J usage is TRBJ2-7; the D gene is possibly TRBD1 (8 bases). V lost 5 bases and J 3 bases, leaving 18 bases between the germline ends. The germline V gene has CDR1 SGHDT and CDR2 YYEEEE. This CDR3 is 15 amino acids long. CDR3 DNA sequence: TGTGCCAGCAGTCCCACAGGGGGGGACCTCTACGAGCAGTACTTC. Amino acid sequence: CASSPTGGDLYEQYF.

The V gene is TRBV12-5, the J gene TRBJ1-5, with a possible D match to TRBD1 (5 bases). Germline assignment: CDR1 LGHNT and CDR2 FRNRAP. The CDR3 is 14 amino acids. Trimming left V 1 base short and J 4 bases short, with 8 bases between. CDR3 DNA sequence: TGTGCTAGTGGTTTGGCTGCAGGGAATCAGCCCCAGCATTTT. Translation: CASGLAAGNQPQHF.

This clone has a handful of counts. This chain links TRBV30 with TRBJ1-1; D perhaps matches TRBD1 (5 bases). V was shortened by 1 base and J by 5 bases, with 11 bases between the two germline ends. This CDR3 region has 13 residues. The germline V gene encodes CDR1 GTSNPN and CDR2 SVGIG (reference sequence). The CDR3: CAWSAGPGTEAFF. The CDR3 DNA sequence: TGTGCCTGGAGTGCAGGGCCGGGGACTGAAGCTTTCTTT.

The chain employs TRBV6-5 and TRBJ2-7; D gene ambiguous. The V gene's germline CDR1 is MNHEY and CDR2 SVGAGI. The CDR3 runs 15 residues. V shed 5 bases and J shed 2 bases, with 16 bases lying between them. The CDR3, as DNA: TGTGCCAGCAGTGTCGACCGCCCAGTCACCTACGAGCAGTACTTC. Protein product: CASSVDRPVTYEQYF.

The chain recombines TRBV5-1 with TRBJ2-7, with 9 bases matching TRBD1. With 5 bases clipped from V and 5 bases from J, the junction kept 5 bases outside the gene matches. CDR3 length equals 13 residues. Germline values: CDR1 SGHRS, CDR2 YFSETQ. The CDR3 sequence is CASRDRGIDEQYF. The CDR3 coding sequence is TGCGCCAGCAGGGACAGGGGTATCGACGAGCAGTACTTC.

This clone was detected a few times. The chain uses TRBV23-1 and TRBJ2-4; no reliable D call. TRBV23-1 is an open reading frame, and its role is uncertain. The CDR3 length is 11 residues. V was shortened by 4 bases and J by 13 bases, with 11 bases between the two germline ends. CDR3 sequence (DNA): TGCGCCAGCAGTCTCTCGTGCCTCCAGTACTTC. This encodes CASSLSCLQYF.

V and J are TRBV2 and TRBJ1-1; D gene uncertain. Germline CDR1 SNHLY, CDR2 FYNNEI. The CDR3 contains 14 residues. V lost 1 base, J lost 3 bases, and 9 bases lay in between. As DNA, the CDR3 is TGTGCCAGCAGTGAAGAAGAGGGCTACACTGAAGCTTTCTTT. Protein: CASSEEEGYTEAFF.

This sequence joins TRBV11-2 and TRBJ1-2; D is unresolved. The germline V and J ends were trimmed by 3 bases and 8 bases, with 10 bases remaining between them. Germline CDR1 SGHAT, CDR2 FQNNGV. The CDR3 is 12 amino acids. The CDR3 DNA follows: TGTGCCAGCAGCTTGAATTCAGTCGGCTACACCTTC. Translating it yields CASSLNSVGYTF.

This chain connects TRBV6-1 to TRBJ2-2, with D perhaps matching TRBD2 (6 bases). The V gene lost 3 bases and the J gene lost 8 bases, with 13 bases spanning the gap. Germline values: CDR1 MNHNS, CDR2 SASEGT. The CDR3 has 14 amino acids. The CDR3 region has the DNA TGTGCCAGCAGTGATAGGCGGGGAGCGGGGGAGCTGTTTTTT. Translating gives CASSDRRGAGELFF.

This sequence joins TRBV29-1 and TRBJ2-2; D may be TRBD1 (6 bases). Germline V CDR1 and CDR2: SQVTM, ANQGSEA. The CDR3 runs to 12 residues. With 7 bases removed from V and 7 bases from J, the gap between germline ends came to 13 bases. CDR3 loop: CSATGWVGELFF. CDR3 nucleotides: TGCAGCGCTACAGGGTGGGTCGGGGAGCTGTTTTTT.

J is TRBJ1-6 and V is TRBV11-2, with no clear D. The CDR3 contains 15 residues. V lost 3 bases, J lost 6 bases, and 12 bases lay in between. Germline V gene data show CDR1 as SGHAT and CDR2 as FQNNGV. Here the CDR3 reads CASSFPERVNSPLHF. In DNA form, the CDR3 reads TGTGCCAGCAGCTTCCCGGAAAGGGTTAATTCACCCCTCCACTTT.

The chain joins TRBV11-2 to TRBJ2-5, with no clear D. In germline, CDR1 is SGHAT, CDR2 FQNNGV. Trimming shortened V by 4 bases and J by 4 bases, and 10 bases separated the two germline ends. The CDR3 consists of 13 residues. Written as DNA, the CDR3 is TGTGCCAGCAGCTCTAGGCTGGGAGAGACCCAGTACTTC. This gives the protein CASSSRLGETQYF.

The chain joins TRBV19 to TRBJ2-1; 7 nucleotides agree with TRBD1. The CDR3 length is 14 residues. The V and J ends lost 6 bases and 4 bases, in that order; junction bases with no gene match: 6. Per germline, CDR1 LNHDA and CDR2 SQIVND (reference sequence). The DNA of the CDR3 is TGTGCCAGTAGATCAGGGACAGCTTACAATGAGCAGTTCTTC. It specifies CASRSGTAYNEQFF. Variable domain in full (rest from reference TRBV19 and TRBJ2-1): DGGITQSPKYLFRKEGQNVTLSCEQNLNHDAMYWYRQDPGQGLRLIYYSQIVNDFQKGDIAEGYSVSREKKESFPLTVTSAQKNPTAFYLCASRSGTAYNEQFFGPGTRLTVL.

The CDR3 region is CASSGGQQETQYF. CDR3 nucleotide sequence: TGTGCCAGCAGTGGGGGACAGCAAGAGACCCAGTACTTC. V usage is TRBV2 and J usage is TRBJ2-5; 7 bases line up with TRBD1. V shed 4 bases, J shed 2 bases, and the junction held 1 base outside the gene matches. The CDR3 covers 13 residues. Germline CDR1 reads SNHLY; CDR2 reads FYNNEI.

V is TRBV5-1 and J is TRBJ1-2; TRBD1 aligns across 7 bases. CDR1 and CDR2 from the germline V gene are SGHRS and YFSETQ. V shed 1 base and J 1 base; nucleotides not matched to a gene: 1. The CDR3 is made up of 14 amino acids. CDR3 residues: CASSLTGDNYGYTF. The DNA of the CDR3 is TGCGCCAGCAGCTTGACAGGGGATAACTATGGCTACACCTTC. Together with reference TRBV5-1 and TRBJ1-2, the CDR3 gives the full variable domain: KAGVTQTPRYLIKTRGQQVTLSCSPISGHRSVSWYQQTPGQGLQFLFEYFSETQRNKGNFPGRFSGRQFSNSRSEMNVSTLELGDSALYLCASSLTGDNYGYTFGSGTRLTVV.

The V gene is TRBV29-1, the J gene TRBJ2-7; D uncertain. Trimming removed 3 bases at V and 4 bases at J, with 10 bases between. The CDR3 consists of 12 residues. Germline V gives CDR1 SQVTM, CDR2 ANQGSEA. The CDR3 DNA is TGCAGCGTTGACGGCGGTTATTACGAGCAGTACTTC. Amino acid sequence: CSVDGGYYEQYF.

The CDR3 nucleotides read TGTGCCAGCAGGAGACAGAGAAATAGCAATCAGCCCCAGCATTTT. Amino acid sequence: CASRRQRNSNQPQHF. The chain links TRBV6-5 to TRBJ1-5, with D perhaps TRBD1 (5 bases). CDR1 is MNHEY, CDR2 SVGAGI, per germline. The V end lost 6 bases, the J end lost 0 bases, and 12 bases lay between the germline ends. The CDR3 is made up of 15 amino acids.

The CDR3 sequence is CASDRNTEAFF. CDR3 nucleotide sequence: TGTGCCAGCGACAGGAACACTGAAGCTTTCTTT. The rearrangement links TRBV6-1 to TRBJ1-1, with a tentative D call TRBD1 (5 bases). CDR1 is MNHNS and CDR2 is SASEGT in the germline V gene. The CDR3 is made up of 11 amino acids. V lost 8 bases to trimming and J lost 1 base, with 5 bases between them.

The V gene is TRBV13, the J gene TRBJ2-7; TRBD1 agrees at 8 bases. Germline CDR1 PRHDT, CDR2 FYEKMQ (reference sequence). The CDR3 has 13 residues. Unmatched junction bases numbered 5, after V lost 5 bases and J lost 5 bases. DNA of the CDR3: TGTGCCAGCAGCCCCGTCAGGGGGCACGAGCAGTACTTC. It is translated as CASSPVRGHEQYF.

Here the CDR3 reads CATSRVFGTGETEAFF. The CDR3 bases are TGTGCCACCAGCAGAGTGTTCGGGACAGGGGAAACTGAAGCTTTCTTT. The chain couples TRBV15 to TRBJ1-1, with 10 nucleotides matching TRBD1. The germline V gene encodes CDR1 LNHNV and CDR2 YYDKDF (reference sequence). This CDR3 comprises 16 residues. V shed 1 base and J 5 bases; nucleotides not matched to a gene: 7.

The chain links TRBV5-4 to TRBJ2-1; no clear D. Looked up from germline, CDR1 is SGHNT and CDR2 is YYREEE (reference sequence). The V end lost 4 bases, the J end lost 10 bases, and 24 bases lay between the germline ends. This CDR3 contains 16 residues. CDR3 protein: CASSPNEIGLVGEQFF. CDR3 DNA: TGTGCCAGCAGCCCGAATGAGATAGGGCTAGTGGGGGAGCAGTTCTTC.

The J gene is TRBJ2-5, the V gene TRBV5-6, with D tentatively TRBD1 or TRBD2 (5 bases each). Matching the DNA end better, TRBJ2-7 makes the J call doubtful. There are 16 residues in the CDR3. CDR1 SGHDT and CDR2 YYEEEE come from the germline V gene. The CDR3 loop is CASSPTGTASSYEQYF. In DNA, the CDR3 is TGTGCCAGCAGTCCGACCGGGACGGCCAGCTCCTACGAGCAGTACTTC.

This rearrangement joins TRBV9 to TRBJ2-1; 10 bases line up with TRBD2. The V and J ends lost 0 bases and 0 bases, in that order; junction bases with no gene match: 9. This CDR3 is 19 amino acids long. Germline values: CDR1 SGDLS, CDR2 YYNGEE. The CDR3 DNA reads TGTGCCAGCAGCGTAGCGGGGTCTAGCGGGGGTAGCTCCTACAATGAGCAGTTCTTC. Amino acid sequence: CASSVAGSSGGSSYNEQFF.

This clone has just a few counts. The rearrangement joins TRBV7-4 to TRBJ1-1, with D possibly matching TRBD1 (6 bases). V was pared by 2 bases and J by 5 bases, with 18 bases between. Germline lookup yields CDR1 SGHVT and CDR2 SQSDAQ. The CDR3 covers 16 residues. The CDR3 protein is CASSLNRERRGTEAFF. In DNA form, the CDR3 reads TGTGCCAGCAGCTTAAACAGGGAGAGGAGAGGAACTGAAGCTTTCTTT.

The rearrangement joins TRBV19 to TRBJ1-2; 11 positions agree with TRBD1. This CDR3 has 16 amino acids. CDR1 and CDR2 from the germline V gene are LNHDA and SQIVND (reference sequence). Germline trimming cut 6 bases from V and 7 bases from J; bases unmatched to any gene: 13. CDR3 residues: CASSSGTGGSSGGYTF. CDR3 in DNA: TGTGCCAGTAGCTCCGGGACAGGGGGTTCTTCGGGTGGCTACACCTTC.